Shown below are 32 T cell receptor beta chains from a single sample sequenced in a study of spatial heterogeneity in lung cancer. TCRdb re-derived calls from the 5' RACE reads in MiXCR, one entry per CDR3 protein. The table shows more than 4,000 distinct CDR3 sequences, with just under 3% occurring only once. The time point was: sample taken at primary tumor resection. Sample: normal lung tissue next to the tumor, taken at surgery. The source of these receptors is a male donor with early-stage non-small cell lung cancer.

This clonotype is classed as medium-sized. The V and J genes are TRBV7-8 and TRBJ2-3; 7 bases are shared with TRBD1. V shed 1 base, J shed 0 bases, and the junction held 7 bases outside the gene matches. This CDR3 has 17 amino acids. Per germline, CDR1 SGHVS and CDR2 FQNEAQ. The CDR3, as DNA: TGTGCCAGCAGCTTAGTAGGGGGCGGTTCTAGCACAGATACGCAGTATTTT. Amino acids: CASSLVGGGSSTDTQYF.

The rearrangement links TRBV6-5 to TRBJ1-4; D gene ambiguous. Germline values: CDR1 MNHEY, CDR2 SVGAGI. This CDR3 has 16 amino acids. The germline V and J ends were trimmed by 7 bases and 0 bases, with 15 bases remaining between them. CDR3 coding DNA: TGTGCCAGCACGAAACAAATCGGTGCAACTAATGAAAAACTGTTTTTT. Translation: CASTKQIGATNEKLFF.

This clonotype was recorded at least ten times. The genes are TRBV4-1 and TRBJ2-3, with a tentative D call TRBD2 (6 bases). Germline-derived CDR1 and CDR2 are MGHRA and YSYEKL. V was shortened by 3 bases and J by 0 bases, with 13 bases between the two germline ends. CDR3 length equals 16 residues. The CDR3 spells CASSQQLLASTDTQYF. The DNA of the CDR3 is TGCGCCAGCAGCCAGCAACTTCTAGCGAGCACAGATACGCAGTATTTT.

Sample share makes this clonotype medium-sized. This chain's CDR3 is CSAFRTGGGETQYF. The CDR3 coding sequence is TGCAGTGCTTTTAGGACAGGGGGGGGAGAGACCCAGTACTTC. The chain recombines TRBV20-1 with TRBJ2-5; 10 nucleotides agree with TRBD1. After removal of 5 bases from V and 4 bases from J, the junction contained 7 bases not matched to a gene. Germline CDR1 reads DFQATT; CDR2 reads SNEGSKA (reference sequence). The CDR3 totals 14 residues.

This clonotype is labeled medium-sized. The chain combines TRBV28 with TRBJ2-3, with 8 bases lining up with TRBD2. Germline loops: CDR1 MDHEN, CDR2 SYDVKM. The CDR3 loop spans 17 amino acids. Germline trimming cut 3 bases from V and 6 bases from J; bases unmatched to any gene: 14. This CDR3 is CASSFQRIGLAFDTQYF. Written as DNA, the CDR3 is TGTGCCAGCAGTTTTCAAAGAATAGGACTAGCCTTTGATACGCAGTATTTT.

This clonotype rates as large. V is TRBV4-3 and J is TRBJ1-6, with a possible D match to TRBD1 (5 bases). Germline V CDR1 and CDR2: LGHNA, YSLEER. V gave up 0 bases and J gave up 5 bases, with 23 bases separating them. This CDR3 is built from 20 residues. CDR3 DNA: TGCGCCAGCAGCCAAGATTATGGGGCAGACTCTCTATTTCATAATTCACCCCTCCACTTT. As protein: CASSQDYGADSLFHNSPLHF.

This clonotype is medium-sized (0.01 to 0.1%) by share. The chain carries TRBV5-4 and TRBJ1-1; 7 bases fit TRBD1. Germline CDR1 SGHNT, CDR2 YYREEE (reference sequence). There are 15 residues in the CDR3. Losses at the gene ends were 5 bases for V and 2 bases for J; bases not matched to a gene: 9. The CDR3 protein is CASSVDRSLNTEAFF. In DNA form, the CDR3 reads TGTGCCAGCAGTGTGGACAGGTCCTTAAACACTGAAGCTTTCTTT.

In its sample, this clonotype ranks as medium-sized (0.01 to 0.1%). The V gene is TRBV7-9, the J gene TRBJ1-1; D is undetermined. V was pared by 5 bases and J by 6 bases, with 10 bases between. Germline CDR1 is SEHNR and CDR2 is FQNEAQ (reference sequence). This CDR3 is 12 amino acids long. This CDR3 is CASSPEIPEAFF. CDR3 DNA sequence: TGTGCCAGCAGCCCTGAGATCCCTGAAGCTTTCTTT.

In its sample, this clonotype ranks as medium-sized. The chain carries TRBV7-9 and TRBJ1-1; D is unclear. V was cut by 5 bases and J by 0 bases, with 13 bases left in between. The CDR3 extends over 15 amino acids. Germline CDR1 and CDR2: SEHNR and FQNEAQ (reference sequence). The CDR3 coding sequence is TGTGCCAGCAGCGTCCCGGCGGGGTTGAACACTGAAGCTTTCTTT. Its translation is CASSVPAGLNTEAFF. The full variable domain, with the rest looked up from reference TRBV7-9 and TRBJ1-1, is DTGVSQNPRHKITKRGQNVTFRCDPISEHNRLYWYRQTLGQGPEFLTYFQNEAQLEKSRLLSDRFSAERPKGSFSTLEIQRTEQGDSAMYLCASSVPAGLNTEAFFGQGTRLTVV.

In its sample, this clonotype is medium-sized. The J gene is TRBJ2-2, the V gene TRBV10-3; D is possibly TRBD1 (5 bases). Germline V gene sequence: CDR1 ENHRY, CDR2 SYGVKD. There are 13 residues in the CDR3. The V and J ends lost 3 bases and 3 bases respectively, with 5 bases between them. Here the CDR3 reads CAISDRDTGELFF. The CDR3 DNA reads as TGTGCCATCAGTGACAGGGACACCGGGGAGCTGTTTTTT.

This clonotype showed up many times. The chain links TRBV5-6 to TRBJ1-2; unclear D gene. Germline V CDR1 and CDR2: SGHDT, YYEEEE. Trimming left V 0 bases short and J 1 base short, with 10 bases between. This CDR3 contains 15 residues. The CDR3 nucleotides read TGTGCCAGCAGCTTGGGGGCTCAAGATAACTATGGCTACACCTTC. This encodes CASSLGAQDNYGYTF.

This clonotype appeared many times. The J gene is TRBJ1-1, the V gene TRBV15; D may be TRBD1 (6 bases). V lost 4 bases and J 3 bases, leaving 15 bases between the germline ends. Germline values: CDR1 LNHNV, CDR2 YYDKDF (reference sequence). The CDR3 extends over 15 amino acids. The CDR3 nucleotides are TGTGCCACCAGCACACTTTGGACAGAGGACACTGAAGCTTTCTTT. As protein: CATSTLWTEDTEAFF.

By proportion, this clonotype is medium-sized. The chain employs TRBV4-1 and TRBJ2-1; weak D call: TRBD1 (6 bases). Germline CDR1 MGHRA, CDR2 YSYEKL. Trimming shortened V by 0 bases and J by 7 bases, and 13 bases separated the two germline ends. The CDR3 has 15 amino acids. As DNA, the CDR3 is TGCGCCAGCAGCCAAGATCGGCCAGGGGCAAATGAGCAGTTCTTC. Its translation is CASSQDRPGANEQFF.

This clonotype occurred a few times. A much larger clone sits a single nucleotide away, making a read error possible. V is TRBV2 and J is TRBJ1-1, with D unresolved. Trimming removed 1 base at V and 10 bases at J, with 10 bases between. Per germline, CDR1 SNHLY and CDR2 FYNNEI. The CDR3 is 12 residues long. The CDR3 region is CASSEEMGAAFF. Here the CDR3 DNA reads TGTGCCAGCAGTGAAGAGATGGGTGCAGCTTTCTTT.

This clonotype is medium-sized by share. The rearrangement uses TRBV14 and TRBJ2-1; TRBD1 might be the D (5 bases). V lost 1 base, J lost 10 bases, and 11 bases lay in between. CDR3 size: 13 residues. Germline assignment: CDR1 SGHDN and CDR2 FVKESK. CDR3 protein: CASSQGLGREQFF. CDR3 coding DNA: TGTGCCAGCAGCCAAGGACTGGGGCGGGAGCAGTTCTTC.

By share of the sample, this clonotype is medium-sized. The CDR3 DNA reads as TGTGCCAGCAGCGTAGATAGTGGGGGAACTGGAAACACCATATATTTT. This codes for CASSVDSGGTGNTIYF. The V and J genes are TRBV9 and TRBJ1-3; possibly TRBD1 for D (5 bases). The CDR3 is made up of 16 amino acids. Germline values: CDR1 SGDLS, CDR2 YYNGEE. Deletions cut 0 bases from V and 2 bases from J, with 12 bases between.

By share, this clonotype ranks as medium-sized. The chain has TRBV9 and TRBJ2-1, with 8 bases fitting TRBD2. CDR1 is SGDLS and CDR2 is YYNGEE in the germline V gene. V gave up 4 bases and J gave up 7 bases; unmatched junction bases: 16. This CDR3 is 17 amino acids long. The CDR3 protein is CASSPLGSGGPGNEQFF. CDR3 coding DNA: TGTGCCAGCAGCCCCCTGGGCTCGGGAGGGCCCGGGAATGAGCAGTTCTTC.

This clonotype was counted ten times or more. This chain links TRBV20-1 with TRBJ1-1, with D maybe TRBD1 (6 bases). Trimming removed 0 bases at V and 0 bases at J, with 11 bases between. Looked up from germline, CDR1 is DFQATT and CDR2 is SNEGSKA (reference sequence). The CDR3 consists of 15 residues. The CDR3 DNA follows: TGCAGTGCTAGAGATGGGCGGACAGTGAACACTGAAGCTTTCTTT. Translated: CSARDGRTVNTEAFF.

In this sample, this clonotype is medium-sized. The chain links TRBV20-1 to TRBJ1-1; D not resolved. Germline assignment: CDR1 DFQATT and CDR2 SNEGSKA (reference sequence). The CDR3 sequence is 12 residues long. Trimming shortened V by 7 bases and J by 8 bases, and 17 bases separated the two germline ends. DNA for the CDR3: TGCAGTGTCCTTTCAAACTTGGGGGAAGCTTTCTTT. Its protein product is CSVLSNLGEAFF.

This clonotype ranks as large. The chain carries TRBV28 and TRBJ2-7; 8 bases line up with TRBD2. The CDR3 spans 15 residues. Germline assignment: CDR1 MDHEN and CDR2 SYDVKM. The J segment lost 2 bases and the V segment lost 5 bases, leaving 8 bases of the junction unmatched. CDR3 sequence (DNA): TGTGCCAGCAGTCCCATCGGGGGGGCTCCCTACGAGCAGTACTTC. Protein sequence: CASSPIGGAPYEQYF. The full variable domain, completed using reference TRBV28 and TRBJ2-7, is DVKVTQSSRYLVKRTGEKVFLECVQDMDHENMFWYRQDPGLGLRLIYFSYDVKMKEKGDIPEGYSVSREKKERFSLILESASTNQTSMYLCASSPIGGAPYEQYFGPGTRLTVT.

Within the sample, this clonotype is medium-sized. The chain couples TRBV20-1 to TRBJ2-5; D might be TRBD2 (6 bases). Trimming stripped 6 bases from V and 2 bases from J, with 10 bases between. Germline V lookup: CDR1 DFQATT, CDR2 SNEGSKA (reference sequence). This CDR3 has 12 residues. The CDR3 coding sequence is TGCAGTGCCAGGGAGGTACAAGAGACCCAGTACTTC. Translated, it gives CSAREVQETQYF.

In this sample, this clonotype is medium-sized. V usage is TRBV5-4 and J usage is TRBJ1-1, with a weak D call TRBD1 (5 bases). The CDR3 runs to 15 residues. Trimming stripped 4 bases from V and 1 base from J, with 14 bases between. Germline V gene lookup returns CDR1 SGHNT and CDR2 YYREEE (reference sequence). CDR3 sequence: CASSPGGAENTEAFF. In DNA, the CDR3 is TGTGCCAGCAGCCCGGGGGGAGCAGAGAACACTGAAGCTTTCTTT. Based on the CDR3 plus reference TRBV5-4 and TRBJ1-1, the full variable domain is ETGVTQSPTHLIKTRGQQVTLRCSSQSGHNTVSWYQQALGQGPQFIFQYYREEENGRGNFPPRFSGLQFPNYSSELNVNALELDDSALYLCASSPGGAENTEAFFGQGTRLTVV.

By share of the sample, this clonotype is large (0.1 to 1%). The chain employs TRBV27 and TRBJ2-1, with D tentatively TRBD1 (5 bases). The CDR3 sequence is 14 residues long. V was pared by 5 bases and J by 3 bases, with 11 bases between. The germline V gene encodes CDR1 MNHEY and CDR2 SMNVEV (reference sequence). CDR3 DNA sequence: TGTGCCAGCAGTATTGGGGCCGGCTACAATGAGCAGTTCTTC. Its protein product is CASSIGAGYNEQFF.

This clonotype is termed medium-sized. The chain has TRBV30 and TRBJ2-3; 9 bases fit TRBD2. The CDR3 totals 15 residues. V lost 4 bases, J lost 1 base, and 6 bases stayed unmatched. CDR1 is GTSNPN, CDR2 SVGIG, per germline (reference sequence). The CDR3, as DNA: TGTGCCTGGAAGGTCAAGCGGGGGGGCACAGATACGCAGTATTTT. Protein product: CAWKVKRGGTDTQYF.

The table lists this clonotype with many counts. The chain recombines TRBV7-2 with TRBJ2-3; 7 nucleotides agree with TRBD2. The germline V gene encodes CDR1 SGHTA and CDR2 FQGNSA. The CDR3 has 13 amino acids. J lost 2 bases, V lost 11 bases, and 7 bases had no gene match. CDR3 DNA: TGTGCCGGGGGGGGAGGACTCACAGATACGCAGTATTTT. Its protein is CAGGGGLTDTQYF.

This clonotype was picked up many times. Lacking the conserved final phenylalanine or tryptophan, this CDR3 likely reflects a read error. Because the CDR3's place on the DNA is in doubt, the DNA is left out and the CDR3 is given as listed by TCRdb. This rearrangement joins TRBV2 to TRBJ2-3; no DNA check was done on the table's D call, TRBD1. The CDR3 has 13 residues if both end residues are counted. The V gene's germline CDR1 is SNHLY and CDR2 FYNNEI. CDR3: CASSELPGSEAPL.

This clonotype rates as medium-sized. V and J are TRBV6-2 or TRBV6-3 and TRBJ1-1, with a possible D match to TRBD1 (5 bases). V gave up 6 bases and J gave up 2 bases, with 13 bases separating them. CDR1 MNHEY and CDR2 SVGEGT come from the germline V gene. This CDR3 region has 14 residues. The CDR3 DNA reads as TGTGCCAGCAGGCCCCTCAGGGACAACACTGAAGCTTTCTTT. Translated, it gives CASRPLRDNTEAFF.

Ten or more counts support this clonotype. J is TRBJ2-1 and V is TRBV7-2; TRBD2 agrees at 10 bases. V lost 7 bases to trimming and J lost 0 bases; unmatched junction nucleotides: 3. CDR3 length: 15 amino acids. Germline lookup yields CDR1 SGHTA and CDR2 FQGNSA. CDR3 loop: CASKERGGSYNEQFF. In nucleotides, the CDR3 is TGTGCCAGCAAAGAGCGGGGGGGCTCCTACAATGAGCAGTTCTTC.

V and J are TRBV6-1 and TRBJ2-7; a possible D gene is TRBD1 (6 bases). The CDR3 totals 13 residues. V gave up 1 base and J gave up 5 bases, with 9 bases separating them. Germline CDR1 and CDR2: MNHNS and SASEGT. The CDR3 protein is CASSEVRGNEQYV. CDR3 in DNA: TGTGCCAGCAGTGAAGTCAGGGGCAACGAGCAGTACGTC.

The chain recombines TRBV7-2 with TRBJ2-7; D not certain. This CDR3 comprises 12 residues. The ends were cut back, 0 bases at V and 5 bases at J, with 5 bases in the middle. Germline V gene sequence: CDR1 SGHTA, CDR2 FQGNSA. CDR3 residues: CASSLARNEQYF. In DNA form, the CDR3 reads TGTGCCAGCAGCTTAGCCAGGAACGAGCAGTACTTC.

Within the sample, this clonotype is medium-sized. The genes are TRBV3-1 and TRBJ2-6; D is ambiguous. The length of the CDR3 is 15 residues. From germline, CDR1 is LGHDT and CDR2 YNNKEL (reference sequence). V lost 1 base to trimming and J lost 0 bases, with 4 bases between them. CDR3 sequence (DNA): TGTGCCAGCAGCCAAGCGGTCTCTGGGGCCAACGTCCTGACTTTC. Amino acid sequence: CASSQAVSGANVLTF.

This clonotype is medium-sized within its sample. The chain uses TRBV5-4 and TRBJ1-2; D not resolved. Looked up from germline, CDR1 is SGHNT and CDR2 is YYREEE (reference sequence). The CDR3 extends over 13 amino acids. V was pared by 2 bases and J by 4 bases, with 9 bases between. The DNA of the CDR3 is TGTGCCAGCAGCTTTGGCCAGGTCTATGGCTACACCTTC. The encoded protein is CASSFGQVYGYTF.